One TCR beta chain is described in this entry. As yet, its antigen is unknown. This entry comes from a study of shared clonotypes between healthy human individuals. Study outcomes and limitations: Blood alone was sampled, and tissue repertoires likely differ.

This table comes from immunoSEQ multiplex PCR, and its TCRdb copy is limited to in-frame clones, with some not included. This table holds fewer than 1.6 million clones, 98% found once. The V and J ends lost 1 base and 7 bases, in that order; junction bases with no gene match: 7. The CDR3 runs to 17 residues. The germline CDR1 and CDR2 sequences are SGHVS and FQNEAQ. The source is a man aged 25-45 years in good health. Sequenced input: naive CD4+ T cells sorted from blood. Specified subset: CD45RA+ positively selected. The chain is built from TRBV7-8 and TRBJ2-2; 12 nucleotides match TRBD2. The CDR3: CASSLVLAGGRVGELFF. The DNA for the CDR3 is TGTGCCAGCAGCTTAGTACTAGCGGGAGGCCGGGTCGGGGAGCTGTTTTTT.